These 6 T cell receptor beta chains originate from one sample sequenced in a study of cytomegalovirus exposure and HLA in healthy donors. Primers included in the PCR were 60 Vbeta and 13 Jbeta primers. The repertoire was sequenced with immunoSEQ multiplex PCR; TCRdb's copy has only in-frame clones and lacks some. The sample gives 200,000 to 250,000 clones, under 70% of which show up once; around 2.6% is in the top ten. The sample comprised PBMCs. These TCRs come from a man in his forties in good health and CMV-seropositive.

The chain recombines TRBV11-2 with TRBJ1-6; tentative D call: TRBD1 (5 bases). The CDR3 runs to 17 residues. V was cut by 5 bases and J by 7 bases, with 21 bases left in between. Germline CDR1 and CDR2: SGHAT and FQNNGV. Here the CDR3 DNA reads TGTGCCAGCAGCGCAACCCCTCAGGGCAACCCAAATTCACCCCTCCACTTT. Translation gives CASSATPQGNPNSPLHF.

The chain couples TRBV2 to TRBJ2-2, with D possibly TRBD1 on 6 matching bases. Germline V gene lookup returns CDR1 SNHLY and CDR2 FYNNEI. There are 16 residues in the CDR3. V was pared by 5 bases and J by 1 base, with 14 bases between. Here the CDR3 reads CASSRSGHGNTGELFF. DNA for the CDR3: TGTGCCAGCAGTCGGTCGGGACACGGGAACACCGGGGAGCTGTTTTTT. Using reference TRBV2 and TRBJ2-2 for the parts outside the CDR3, the full variable domain is EPEVTQTPSHQVTQMGQEVILRCVPISNHLYFYWYRQILGQKVEFLVSFYNNEISEKSEIFDDQFSVERPDGSNFTLKIRSTKLEDSAMYFCASSRSGHGNTGELFFGEGSRLTVL.

The chain combines TRBV9 with TRBJ2-1; D is perhaps TRBD1 (5 bases). This CDR3 region has 13 residues. Looked up from germline, CDR1 is SGDLS and CDR2 is YYNGEE. V shed 3 bases and J shed 6 bases, with 10 bases lying between them. In DNA form, the CDR3 reads TGTGCCAGCAGCGGACATACAGGCAATGAGCAGTTCTTC. This translates into CASSGHTGNEQFF.

The chain carries TRBV7-2 and TRBJ1-2; 7 bases line up with TRBD1. The germline gives CDR1 SGHTA, CDR2 FQGNSA. The length of the CDR3 is 12 residues. The junction had 5 bases not matched to a gene; V was cut back by 5 bases and J by 8 bases. This CDR3 reads CASSPDRDGYTF. The DNA of the CDR3 is TGTGCCAGCAGCCCAGACAGGGACGGCTACACCTTC.

The rearrangement links TRBV28 to TRBJ2-2, with TRBD1 matching over 7 bases. Germline V CDR1 and CDR2: MDHEN, SYDVKM. CDR3 length equals 15 residues. The ends lost 4 bases at V and 2 bases at J; junction bases unmatched: 4. The CDR3, as DNA: TGTGCCAGCAGTTCCAGACAGGGAAACACCGGGGAGCTGTTTTTT. As protein: CASSSRQGNTGELFF.

The chain joins TRBV28 to TRBJ2-7, with 8 nucleotides matching TRBD1. Germline V gives CDR1 MDHEN, CDR2 SYDVKM. The CDR3 length is 14 residues. The V and J ends lost 11 bases and 0 bases, in that order; junction bases with no gene match: 9. This CDR3 is CASRGQGISYEQYF. The CDR3 region has the DNA TGTGCCTCCCGCGGACAGGGAATCTCCTACGAGCAGTACTTC.